Each of the 30 T cell receptor beta chains below was sequenced from the same sample in a study of blood T cell repertoires in COVID-19 (dated by TCRdb to between 2020 and 2021). The receptor library was made with the immunoSEQ multiplex PCR assay. Entries here come from immuneACCESS through TCRdb and include only in-frame sequences with V and J called. Some clones fail to appear in such tables; in the studies checked, an unresolved V gene covers under half of the shortfall, and the cause of the remainder is unknown. The sample table contains approximately 330,000 clones; only one count was recorded for over 85% of them. About 9.4% of the sample is taken by the ten largest. The sequenced material came from PBMCs or T cells enriched from blood (not recorded which). The receptors derive from a woman aged 30 to 39 who had recovered from COVID-19.

V usage is TRBV7-2 and J usage is TRBJ2-1; D is undetermined. Trimming left V 1 base short and J 5 bases short, with 9 bases between. This CDR3 has 14 amino acids. Germline values: CDR1 SGHTA, CDR2 FQGNSA. CDR3 nucleotides: TGTGCCAGCAGCTTAGGACTTACCAACAATGAGCAGTTCTTC. Translated, it gives CASSLGLTNNEQFF.

This clone has only one observation. The chain is built from TRBV4-3 and TRBJ1-1; D might be TRBD1 (6 bases). Germline V gene lookup returns CDR1 LGHNA and CDR2 YSLEER. The CDR3 consists of 14 residues. V lost 1 base to trimming and J lost 7 bases, with 13 bases between them. CDR3 nucleotide sequence: TGCGCCAGCAGCCAAGCTCCGGGACATTTTGAAGCTTTCTTT. It encodes CASSQAPGHFEAFF.

CDR3 DNA sequence: TGCAGTGCTAGACCCCGACAGATAGCTTTCTTT. Translation: CSARPRQIAFF. The chain uses TRBV20-1 and TRBJ1-1; TRBD1 is a possible D gene (5 bases). Trimming removed 2 bases at V and 10 bases at J, with 11 bases between. This CDR3 spans 11 amino acids. Germline V gene data show CDR1 as DFQATT and CDR2 as SNEGSKA (reference sequence).

The chain employs TRBV5-1 and TRBJ2-2; TRBD2 agrees at 8 bases. Losses at the gene ends were 1 base for V and 4 bases for J; bases not matched to a gene: 3. The CDR3 loop spans 15 amino acids. The germline gives CDR1 SGHRS, CDR2 YFSETQ. CDR3 DNA: TGCGCCAGCAGCTTGACGGGAGGGGCCACCGGGGAGCTGTTTTTT. Amino acids: CASSLTGGATGELFF.

The rearrangement joins TRBV7-2 to TRBJ1-6; maybe TRBD1 (5 bases). This CDR3 has 16 residues. V lost 1 base and J 6 bases, leaving 13 bases between the germline ends. Germline V gene lookup returns CDR1 SGHTA and CDR2 FQGNSA. The chain's CDR3 is CASSLVPGLLNSPLHF. Written as DNA, the CDR3 is TGTGCCAGCAGCTTAGTTCCAGGGCTCCTTAATTCACCCCTCCACTTT.

The gene calls are TRBV6-5 and TRBJ2-5, with 8 bases lining up with TRBD2. In germline, CDR1 is MNHEY, CDR2 SVGAGI. V lost 4 bases to trimming and J lost 5 bases; unmatched junction nucleotides: 9. The CDR3 is 15 amino acids. The CDR3 reads CASSSWTAGVETQYF. The CDR3 region has the DNA TGTGCCAGCAGTTCCTGGACAGCGGGGGTGGAGACCCAGTACTTC.

V and J are TRBV24-1 and TRBJ2-7, with a weak D call TRBD2 (5 bases). Germline values: CDR1 KGHDR, CDR2 SFDVKD. V lost 2 bases, J lost 7 bases, and 8 bases lay in between. The CDR3 is made up of 12 amino acids. CDR3 region: CATSDSEGEQYF. DNA of the CDR3: TGTGCCACCAGTGATTCAGAGGGAGAGCAGTACTTC.

This rearrangement joins TRBV18 to TRBJ2-1; perhaps TRBD2 as D (6 bases). This CDR3 is built from 15 residues. V dropped 6 bases and J dropped 4 bases, with 16 bases sitting between them. In germline, CDR1 is KGHSH, CDR2 LQKENI. The CDR3 DNA sequence: TGTGCCAGCTCCCTCTTGCGGGATGGGTACAATGAGCAGTTCTTC. Translation gives CASSLLRDGYNEQFF.

The V and J genes are TRBV3-1 (or the pseudogene TRBV3-2) and TRBJ2-1; D remains unclear. The CDR3 extends over 12 amino acids. V lost 2 bases, J lost 12 bases, and 11 bases lay in between. Germline V gene data show CDR1 as LGHDT and CDR2 as YNNKEL (reference sequence). The CDR3 spells CASSQSARSQFF. CDR3 sequence (DNA): TGTGCCAGCAGCCAATCAGCGAGATCGCAGTTCTTC.

The CDR3 protein is CASSSRQGADNEQFF. The CDR3 DNA follows: TGTGCCAGCAGCTCTCGACAGGGGGCGGACAATGAGCAGTTCTTC. V gene TRBV7-6 combines with J gene TRBJ2-1; TRBD1 matches at 10 bases. The V gene end was trimmed by 4 bases and the J gene end by 5 bases; junction bases not matched to a gene: 5. This CDR3 contains 15 residues. Germline V lookup: CDR1 SGHVS, CDR2 FNYEAQ.

The chain has TRBV28 and TRBJ2-2; 10 bases map to TRBD2. This CDR3 has 20 amino acids. The ends lost 2 bases at V and 6 bases at J; junction bases unmatched: 18. Germline CDR1 reads MDHEN; CDR2 reads SYDVKM. CDR3 DNA sequence: TGTGCCAGCAGTTTAGTTGCGGTTTTAGGGGCTAGCGGGAGACCCGGGGAGCTGTTTTTT. Translated: CASSLVAVLGASGRPGELFF.

This chain connects TRBV7-2 to TRBJ2-2, with TRBD1 matching over 12 bases. The trim removed 5 bases at V and 8 bases at J, leaving 9 bases unmatched. Germline V gene data show CDR1 as SGHTA and CDR2 as FQGNSA. The CDR3 length is 16 residues. This CDR3 is CASSTSGQGAQGELFF. CDR3 coding DNA: TGTGCCAGCAGCACCTCGGGACAGGGGGCGCAGGGGGAGCTGTTTTTT.

This chain uses TRBV24-1 with TRBJ2-2; TRBD1 aligns across 8 bases. Germline lookup yields CDR1 KGHDR and CDR2 SFDVKD. There are 14 residues in the CDR3. Germline trimming cut 3 bases from V and 5 bases from J; bases unmatched to any gene: 1. The CDR3 loop is CATSDTGGTGELFF. The DNA of the CDR3 is TGTGCCACCAGTGATACAGGGGGTACCGGGGAGCTGTTTTTT.

The CDR3 region has the DNA TGTGCCAGCGGATTACAGGGGGTCACAGATACGCAGTATTTT. It is translated as CASGLQGVTDTQYF. This chain uses TRBV5-6 with TRBJ2-3; 8 bases match TRBD1. After removal of 7 bases from V and 2 bases from J, the junction contained 6 bases not matched to a gene. The CDR3 consists of 14 residues. Germline CDR1 and CDR2: SGHDT and YYEEEE. The full variable domain, in which reference TRBV5-6 and TRBJ2-3 provide the parts outside the CDR3, is DAGVTQSPTHLIKTRGQQVTLRCSPKSGHDTVSWYQQALGQGPQFIFQYYEEEERQRGNFPDRFSGHQFPNYSSELNVNALLLGDSALYLCASGLQGVTDTQYFGPGTRLTVL.

The rearrangement joins TRBV29-1 to TRBJ2-5, with 8 bases aligning to TRBD2. Germline loops: CDR1 SQVTM, CDR2 ANQGSEA. The CDR3 length is 17 residues. The V gene end was trimmed by 3 bases and the J gene end by 2 bases; junction bases not matched to a gene: 14. CDR3: CSVDVDTSGVGQETQYF. The CDR3 nucleotides read TGCAGCGTTGATGTTGACACTAGCGGAGTAGGACAAGAGACCCAGTACTTC.

V is TRBV11-2 and J is TRBJ2-1; TRBD2 agrees at 7 bases. Trimming cost V 6 bases and J 7 bases; bases outside gene matches: 3. This CDR3 is built from 12 residues. Germline CDR1 and CDR2: SGHAT and FQNNGV. CDR3 region: CASSLAVNEQFF. Written as DNA, the CDR3 is TGTGCCAGCAGTCTAGCGGTTAATGAGCAGTTCTTC.

The genes are TRBV12-5 and TRBJ1-2; weak D call: TRBD1 (5 bases). CDR3 length equals 17 residues. Germline loops: CDR1 LGHNT, CDR2 FRNRAP. Trimming pared 0 bases from V and 0 bases from J, leaving 14 bases between. The CDR3 sequence is CASGLVRAGRTNYGYTF. In DNA, the CDR3 is TGTGCTAGTGGTTTGGTCAGGGCGGGACGAACTAACTATGGCTACACCTTC.

The V and J genes are TRBV12-5 and TRBJ1-1; 12 positions match TRBD1. Germline V gene data show CDR1 as LGHNT and CDR2 as FRNRAP. J was trimmed by 4 bases and V by 7 bases; bases with no gene match: 13. The CDR3 is 17 amino acids. CDR3 nucleotide sequence: TGTGCTAGTGACCCGGGGACAGGGGGCGGGAGGGGCACTGAAGCTTTCTTT. This gives the protein CASDPGTGGGRGTEAFF.

The chain carries TRBV5-1 and TRBJ2-2; TRBD2 matches 7 bases. Germline CDR1 and CDR2: SGHRS and YFSETQ. With 1 base clipped from V and 4 bases from J, the junction kept 4 bases outside the gene matches. There are 15 residues in the CDR3. CDR3 region: CASSLRTSSTGELFF. The CDR3, as DNA: TGCGCCAGCAGCTTGCGGACTAGTTCCACCGGGGAGCTGTTTTTT. Complete variable domain (other parts from reference TRBV5-1 and TRBJ2-2): KAGVTQTPRYLIKTRGQQVTLSCSPISGHRSVSWYQQTPGQGLQFLFEYFSETQRNKGNFPGRFSGRQFSNSRSEMNVSTLELGDSALYLCASSLRTSSTGELFFGEGSRLTVL.

V gene TRBV25-1 combines with J gene TRBJ2-5; D not certain. The V end was cut by 6 bases, the J end by 1 base, with 9 bases between. In germline, CDR1 is MGHDK, CDR2 SYGVNS. The CDR3 totals 13 residues. CDR3 bases: TGTGCCAGCAGCAGGCAGATCCAAGAGACCCAGTACTTC. Amino acid sequence: CASSRQIQETQYF.

The chain has TRBV7-8 and TRBJ1-5; D remains ambiguous. Germline lookup yields CDR1 SGHVS and CDR2 FQNEAQ. V was pared by 5 bases and J by 1 base, with 12 bases between. This CDR3 region has 15 residues. The CDR3 loop is CASSRVAESNQPQHF. The CDR3 DNA reads as TGTGCCAGCAGCCGAGTGGCAGAAAGCAATCAGCCCCAGCATTTT.

V is TRBV7-9 and J is TRBJ1-2; no definite D call. From germline, CDR1 is SEHNR and CDR2 FQNEAQ (reference sequence). This CDR3 spans 13 amino acids. With 4 bases removed from V and 0 bases from J, the gap between germline ends came to 6 bases. CDR3 residues: CASSSSPNYGYTF. In DNA form, the CDR3 reads TGTGCCAGCAGCTCCTCCCCTAACTATGGCTACACCTTC. The whole variable domain, filled in from reference TRBV7-9 and TRBJ1-2, reads DTGVSQNPRHKITKRGQNVTFRCDPISEHNRLYWYRQTLGQGPEFLTYFQNEAQLEKSRLLSDRFSAERPKGSFSTLEIQRTEQGDSAMYLCASSSSPNYGYTFGSGTRLTVV.

The chain employs TRBV6-2 or TRBV6-3 and TRBJ2-1, with D tentatively TRBD1 (5 bases). Germline V lookup: CDR1 MNHEY, CDR2 SVGEGT. V shed 2 bases and J shed 7 bases, with 15 bases lying between them. The CDR3 has 15 residues. CDR3 residues: CASSYADGHGNEQFF. The CDR3 bases are TGTGCCAGCAGTTACGCTGACGGACACGGGAATGAGCAGTTCTTC.

This clone was found a few times. The genes are TRBV10-1 and TRBJ2-7; TRBD2 aligns across 8 bases. CDR1 and CDR2 (germline): WNHNN, SYGVQD (reference sequence). The V gene end was trimmed by 3 bases and the J gene end by 1 base; junction bases not matched to a gene: 8. The CDR3 is made up of 16 amino acids. CDR3 loop: CASSDSRTSTSYEQYF. The CDR3, as DNA: TGCGCCAGCAGTGATTCTAGGACTAGCACGTCCTACGAGCAGTACTTC.

Points on this clone: Relative to the germline gene, one junction end is altered; a read error may explain this. The chain recombines TRBV27 with TRBJ1-2; no clear D gene. Germline V lookup: CDR1 MNHEY, CDR2 SMNVEV (reference sequence). The CDR3 has 15 residues. In DNA, the CDR3 is TGTGCCAGCAGTTTATTCACCAGCGGTAACAATGGCTACACCTTC. Translated: CASSLFTSGNNGYTF.

CDR3 bases: TGTGCCAGCAGCTTGGGCCTAGGACAGTCGGATGGCTACACCTTC. Translating it yields CASSLGLGQSDGYTF. This rearrangement joins TRBV7-6 to TRBJ1-2; D might be TRBD1 (6 bases). The CDR3 is made up of 15 amino acids. Trimming removed 3 bases at V and 6 bases at J, with 17 bases between. CDR1 is SGHVS and CDR2 is FNYEAQ in the germline V gene.

J is TRBJ1-2 and V is TRBV30; D ambiguous. With 1 base removed from V and 2 bases from J, the gap between germline ends came to 11 bases. The CDR3 has 14 residues. The germline CDR1 and CDR2 sequences are GTSNPN and SVGIG (reference sequence). In DNA, the CDR3 is TGTGCCTGGAGTGGGGGAGGGCCAAACTATGGCTACACCTTC. This translates into CAWSGGGPNYGYTF. Full variable domain (remainder filled in from reference TRBV30 and TRBJ1-2): SQTIHQWPATLVQPVGSPLSLECTVEGTSNPNLYWYRQAAGRGLQLLFYSVGIGQISSEVPQNLSASRPQDRQFILSSKKLLLSDSGFYLCAWSGGGPNYGYTFGSGTRLTVV.

In this sample, this clone turned up a few times. The V and J genes are TRBV6-5 and TRBJ1-1; 7 bases map to TRBD1. The V and J ends lost 6 bases and 3 bases, in that order; junction bases with no gene match: 4. Germline values: CDR1 MNHEY, CDR2 SVGAGI. This CDR3 region has 13 residues. The CDR3 DNA follows: TGTGCCAGCAGGATTCAGGGGGACACTGAAGCTTTCTTT. It is translated as CASRIQGDTEAFF.

The chain has TRBV2 and TRBJ2-3; TRBD2 might be the D (6 bases). Germline V gene sequence: CDR1 SNHLY, CDR2 FYNNEI. The V end lost 5 bases, the J end lost 0 bases, and 15 bases lay between the germline ends. This CDR3 contains 16 residues. CDR3 nucleotides: TGTGCCAGCAGTATCCTTGGAGGGGCGAGCACAGATACGCAGTATTTT. Amino acid sequence: CASSILGGASTDTQYF.

The chain uses TRBV29-1 and TRBJ2-5, with a possible D match to TRBD2 (6 bases). Germline values: CDR1 SQVTM, CDR2 ANQGSEA. The CDR3 totals 13 residues. Trimming shortened V by 6 bases and J by 5 bases, and 16 bases separated the two germline ends. CDR3 loop: CSVLAWSRETQYF. DNA for the CDR3: TGCAGCGTGCTAGCGTGGAGTCGTGAGACCCAGTACTTC.